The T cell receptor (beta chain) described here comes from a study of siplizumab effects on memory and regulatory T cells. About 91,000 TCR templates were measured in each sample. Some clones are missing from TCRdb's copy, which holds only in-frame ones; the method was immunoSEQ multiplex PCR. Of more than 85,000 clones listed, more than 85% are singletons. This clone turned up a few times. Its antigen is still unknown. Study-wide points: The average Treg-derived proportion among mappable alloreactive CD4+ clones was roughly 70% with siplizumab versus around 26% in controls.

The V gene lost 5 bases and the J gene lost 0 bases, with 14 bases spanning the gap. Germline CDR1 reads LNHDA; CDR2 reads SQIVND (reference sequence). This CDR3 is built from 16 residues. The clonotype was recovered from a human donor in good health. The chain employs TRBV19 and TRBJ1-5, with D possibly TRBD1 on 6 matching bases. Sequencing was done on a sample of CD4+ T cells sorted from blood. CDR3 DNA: TGTGCCAGTAGTGGGGGCATCCTTTATAGCAATCAGCCCCAGCATTTT. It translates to CASSGGILYSNQPQHF.